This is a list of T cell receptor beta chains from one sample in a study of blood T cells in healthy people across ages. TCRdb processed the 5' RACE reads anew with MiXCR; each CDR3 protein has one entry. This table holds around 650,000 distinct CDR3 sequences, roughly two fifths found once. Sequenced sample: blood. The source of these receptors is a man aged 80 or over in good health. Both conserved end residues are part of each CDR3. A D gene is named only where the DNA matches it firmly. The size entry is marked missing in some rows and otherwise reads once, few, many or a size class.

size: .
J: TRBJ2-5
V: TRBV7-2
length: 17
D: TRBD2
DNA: TGTGCCAGCAGCTTATTCGGTCGCGGACTAGCTCGAGAGACCCAGTACTTC
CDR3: CASSLFGRGLARETQYF

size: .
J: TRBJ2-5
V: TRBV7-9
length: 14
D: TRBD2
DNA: TGTGCCAGCAGCCTAGAGACTAGCCGAGAGACCCAGTACTTC
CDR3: CASSLETSRETQYF

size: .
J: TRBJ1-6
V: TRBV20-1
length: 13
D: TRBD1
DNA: TGCAGTGCTGCCGGGACAGGGAATTCACCCCTCCACTTT
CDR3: CSAAGTGNSPLHF

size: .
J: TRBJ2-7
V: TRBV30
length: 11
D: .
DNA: TGTGCCTGGAGTGCCCGGGATGAGCAGTACTTC
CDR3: CAWSARDEQYF

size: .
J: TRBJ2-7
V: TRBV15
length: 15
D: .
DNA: TGTGCCACCAGCAGAGATGGGGCAGGTCTCTACGAGCAGTACTTC
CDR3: CATSRDGAGLYEQYF

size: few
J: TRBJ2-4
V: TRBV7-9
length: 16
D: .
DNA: TGTGCCAGCAGCGCACCGGGACAAATAGCCAAAAACATTCAGTACTTC
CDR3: CASSAPGQIAKNIQYF

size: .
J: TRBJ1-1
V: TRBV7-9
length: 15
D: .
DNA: TGTGCCAGCAGCCCGACCGGGACACTGAACACTGAAGCTTTCTTT
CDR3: CASSPTGTLNTEAFF

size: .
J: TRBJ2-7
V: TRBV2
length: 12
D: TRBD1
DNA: TGTGCCAGCGACAGGGGTCGCGACGAGCAGTACTTC
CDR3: CASDRGRDEQYF

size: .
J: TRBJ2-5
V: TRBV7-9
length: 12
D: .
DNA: TGTGCCGGCAGCTCCACGCTGGAGACCCAGTACTTC
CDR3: CAGSSTLETQYF

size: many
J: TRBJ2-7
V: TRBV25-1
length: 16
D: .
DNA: TGTGCCAGCAGTGAAGGCGCCGGACAGTTGATCTACGAGCAGTACTTC
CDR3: CASSEGAGQLIYEQYF

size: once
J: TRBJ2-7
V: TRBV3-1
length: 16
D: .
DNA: TGTGCCAGCAGCCAATTAGGGGCAGGGGAATCCTACGAGCAGTACTTC
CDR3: CASSQLGAGESYEQYF

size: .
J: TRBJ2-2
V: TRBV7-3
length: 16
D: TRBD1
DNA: TGTGCCAGCAGCTTAACGTTGGACAGGGAAACCGGGGAGCTGTTTTTT
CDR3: CASSLTLDRETGELFF

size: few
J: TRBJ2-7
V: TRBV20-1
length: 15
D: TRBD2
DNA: TGCAGTGCTAGGACTACTAGCGGGGTCTCCTACGAGCAGTACTTC
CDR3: CSARTTSGVSYEQYF

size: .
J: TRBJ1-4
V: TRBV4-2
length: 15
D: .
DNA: TGTGCCAGCAGCCAAGCCGGGACCTTCGTTGAAAAACTGTTTTTT
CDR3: CASSQAGTFVEKLFF

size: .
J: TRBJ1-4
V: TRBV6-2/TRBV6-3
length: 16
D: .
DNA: TGTGCCAGCACCCAGAGGTGGACAACAACTAATGAAAAACTGTTTTTT
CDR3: CASTQRWTTTNEKLFF

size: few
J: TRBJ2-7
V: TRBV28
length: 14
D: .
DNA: TGTGCCAGTATCGGCGGGGGCGCAGTGTACGAGCAGTACTTC
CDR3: CASIGGGAVYEQYF

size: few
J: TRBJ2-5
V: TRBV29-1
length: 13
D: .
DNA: TGCAGCGTTGAAGGGGCTGCTCAAGAGACCCAGTACTTC
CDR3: CSVEGAAQETQYF

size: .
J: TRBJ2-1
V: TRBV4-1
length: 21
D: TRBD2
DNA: TGCGCCAGCAGCCAAGGGAGGACCGGGACTAGCTATCGGAGCTCCTACAATGAGCAGTTCTTC
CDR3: CASSQGRTGTSYRSSYNEQFF

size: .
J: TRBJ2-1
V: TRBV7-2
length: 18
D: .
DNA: TGTGCCAGCAGCTTAACGCCCCCTACTAGGGATACCTACAATGAGCAGTTCTTC
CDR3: CASSLTPPTRDTYNEQFF

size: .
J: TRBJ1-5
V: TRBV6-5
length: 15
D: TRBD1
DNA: TGTGCCAGCAAAGGACAGGGGACTGGCAATCAGCCCCAGCATTTT
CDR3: CASKGQGTGNQPQHF

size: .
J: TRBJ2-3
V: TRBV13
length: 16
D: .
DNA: TGTGCCAGCAGCTTAGTCGGACAGCCGAGCACAGATACGCAGTATTTT
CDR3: CASSLVGQPSTDTQYF

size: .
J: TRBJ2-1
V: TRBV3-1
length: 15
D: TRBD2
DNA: TGTGCCAGCAGCCAAGCGGGAGGGGGGCAAGAGACCCAGTTCTTC
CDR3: CASSQAGGGQETQFF

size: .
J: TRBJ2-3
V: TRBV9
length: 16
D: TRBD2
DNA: TGTGTCAGCAGCGTAGACCCTAGCGGGGGCACAGATACGCAGTATTTT
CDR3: CVSSVDPSGGTDTQYF

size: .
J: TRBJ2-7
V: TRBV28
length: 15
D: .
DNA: TGTGCCAGCAGTTCCCCCCCTGGGTACTCCTACGAGCAGTACTTC
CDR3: CASSSPPGYSYEQYF

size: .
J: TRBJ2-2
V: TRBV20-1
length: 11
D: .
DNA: TGCAGTGGAGGCAACACCGGGGAGCTGTTTTTT
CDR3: CSGGNTGELFF

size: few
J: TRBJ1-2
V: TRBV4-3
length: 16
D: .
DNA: TGCGCCAGCAGCCAAGCCCTGCCGGGGGGCTTATTTGGCTACACCTTC
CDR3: CASSQALPGGLFGYTF

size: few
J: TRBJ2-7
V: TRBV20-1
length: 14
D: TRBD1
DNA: TGCAGTGCTAGTTTGGGACAGGGGATCTACGAGCAGTACTTC
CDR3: CSASLGQGIYEQYF

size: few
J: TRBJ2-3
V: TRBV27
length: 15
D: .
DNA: TGTGCCAGCAAGGAAGGGACCTTAGCGGCAGATACGCAGTATTTT
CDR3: CASKEGTLAADTQYF

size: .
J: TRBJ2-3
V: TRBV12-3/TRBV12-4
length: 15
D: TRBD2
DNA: TGTGCCAGCAGTCTCGGGAGGGGGGGCCCAGATACGCAGTATTTT
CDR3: CASSLGRGGPDTQYF

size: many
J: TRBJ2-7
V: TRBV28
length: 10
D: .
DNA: TGTGCCAGCAGTTCTGTCGAGCAGTACTTC
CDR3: CASSSVEQYF

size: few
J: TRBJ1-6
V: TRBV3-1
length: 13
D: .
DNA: TGTGCCAGCAGCCAGACCCTAGGTTCACCCCTCCACTTT
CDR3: CASSQTLGSPLHF

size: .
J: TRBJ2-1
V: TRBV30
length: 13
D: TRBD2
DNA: TGTGCCTGGAGTGGCGGGAGGGCCAGGGAGCAGTTCTTC
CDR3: CAWSGGRAREQFF

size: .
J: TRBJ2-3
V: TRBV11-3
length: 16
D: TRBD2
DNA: TGTGCCAGCAGCCCGAGACTAGCGGCAAACACAGATACGCAGTATTTT
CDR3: CASSPRLAANTDTQYF

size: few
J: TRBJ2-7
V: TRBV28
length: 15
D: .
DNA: TGTGCCAGCAGCCGGGCCGGCCTCCGCTCCTACGAGCAGTACTTC
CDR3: CASSRAGLRSYEQYF

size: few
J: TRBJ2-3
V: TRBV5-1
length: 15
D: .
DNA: TGCGCCAGCAGCTTGCGGCTAGAGGGCCCAGATACGCAGTATTTT
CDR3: CASSLRLEGPDTQYF

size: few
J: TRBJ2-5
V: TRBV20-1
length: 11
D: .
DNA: TGCAGTGTTATCCACCAAGAGACCCAGTACTTC
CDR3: CSVIHQETQYF

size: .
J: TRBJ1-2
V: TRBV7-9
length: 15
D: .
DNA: TGTGCCAGCAGCTTAGACCTCCAGGAAGGGCATGGCTACACCTTC
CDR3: CASSLDLQEGHGYTF

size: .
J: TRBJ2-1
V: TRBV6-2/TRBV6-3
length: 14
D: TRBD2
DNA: TGTGCCAGCAGGATTAGCGGGAGGCTCAATGAGCAGTTCTTC
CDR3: CASRISGRLNEQFF

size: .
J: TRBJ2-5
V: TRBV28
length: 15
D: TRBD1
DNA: TGTGCCAGCAGTCGTGACAGGGATGGACAAGAGACCCAGTACTTC
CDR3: CASSRDRDGQETQYF

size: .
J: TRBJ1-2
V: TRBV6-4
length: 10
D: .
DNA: TGTGCCAGCCCCCCCCCCGGCTACACCTTC
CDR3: CASPPPGYTF

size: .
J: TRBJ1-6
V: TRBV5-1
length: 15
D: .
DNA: TGCGCCAGCAGCTTGTCTGGACAGCCTAAATCACCCCTCCACTTT
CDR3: CASSLSGQPKSPLHF

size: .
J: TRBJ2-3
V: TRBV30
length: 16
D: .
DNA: TGTGCCTGGAGTGGGGGTAGGGGGGGTGCGGCAGATACGCAGTATTTT
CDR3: CAWSGGRGGAADTQYF

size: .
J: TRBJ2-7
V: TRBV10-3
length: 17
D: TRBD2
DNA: TGTGCCATCAGTGAGAACCTTGGCGGGAGTAGGGCTAGCGAGCAGTACTTC
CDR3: CAISENLGGSRASEQYF

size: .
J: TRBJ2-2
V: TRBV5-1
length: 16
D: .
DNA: TGCGCCAGCGAGATGACCCCCAGCGACGGCACCGGGGAGCTGTTTTTT
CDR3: CASEMTPSDGTGELFF

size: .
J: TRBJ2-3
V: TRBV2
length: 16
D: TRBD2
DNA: TGTGCCAGCAGTGATTCTCTGAGGACTAGTGAAGATACGCAGTATTTT
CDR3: CASSDSLRTSEDTQYF

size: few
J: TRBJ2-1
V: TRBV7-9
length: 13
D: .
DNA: TGTGCCAGCAGCTTAGGGGTAGCTGGTGAGCAGTTCTTC
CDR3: CASSLGVAGEQFF

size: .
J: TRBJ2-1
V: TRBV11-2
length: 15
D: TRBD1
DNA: TGTGCCAGCAGCCCGGGACAGGGGGCCGTAGATGAGCAGTTCTTC
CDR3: CASSPGQGAVDEQFF

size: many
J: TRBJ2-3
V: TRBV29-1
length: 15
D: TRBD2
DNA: TGCAGCGGCCGGGCTAGCGGGGGGGCGGCAGATACGCAGTATTTT
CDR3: CSGRASGGAADTQYF

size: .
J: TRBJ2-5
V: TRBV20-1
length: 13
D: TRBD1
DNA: TGCAGTATGGGACAGGGGGCTAGAGAGACCCAGTACTTC
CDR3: CSMGQGARETQYF

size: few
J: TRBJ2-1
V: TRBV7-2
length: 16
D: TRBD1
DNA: TGTGCCAGCAGCTTAAACCAGGGGGCGGACCTGCTGGAGCAGTTCTTC
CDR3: CASSLNQGADLLEQFF

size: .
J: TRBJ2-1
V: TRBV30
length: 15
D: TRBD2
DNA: TGTGCCTGGAGCAGACTAGCGGGAGACGACCATGAGCAGTTCTTC
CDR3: CAWSRLAGDDHEQFF

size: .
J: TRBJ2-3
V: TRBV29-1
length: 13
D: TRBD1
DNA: TGCAGCGTTGACAGGGGGCGGGCAGATGCGCAGTATTTT
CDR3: CSVDRGRADAQYF

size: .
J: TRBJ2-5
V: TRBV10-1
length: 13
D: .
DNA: TGCGCCAGCAGTGAGGGGCCCCTCTGGGAGCAGTACTTC
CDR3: CASSEGPLWEQYF

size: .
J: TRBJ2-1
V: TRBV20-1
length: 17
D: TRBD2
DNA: TGCAGTGCTTACCTGACTAGCGGGGGATGGTCCTACAATGAGCAGTTCTTC
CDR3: CSAYLTSGGWSYNEQFF

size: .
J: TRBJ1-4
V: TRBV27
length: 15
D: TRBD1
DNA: TGTGCCAGCAGTCCATGGGACAGGCGTAATGAAAAACTGTTTTTT
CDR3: CASSPWDRRNEKLFF

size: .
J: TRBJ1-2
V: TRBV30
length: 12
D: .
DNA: TGTGCCTGGGGACAGCTTAGCTATGGCTACACCTTC
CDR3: CAWGQLSYGYTF

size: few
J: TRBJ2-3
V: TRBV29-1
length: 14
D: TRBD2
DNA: TGCAGCGTGGCGGCTAGCGGGGAGAGGGATACGCAGTATTTT
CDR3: CSVAASGERDTQYF